Listed below are T cell receptor beta chains from one sample, sequenced in a study of cytomegalovirus exposure and HLA in healthy donors. Assay: immunoSEQ multiplex PCR; the TCRdb copy retains only in-frame clones and omits some. The table lists about 120,000 clones, about four fifths of them singletons. The sample comprised PBMCs. Source of these receptors: a woman aged 40 to 55 in good health and CMV-seropositive. The CDR3 runs from the conserved cysteine through the conserved F or W. The D gene is left open where the match is weak. Only some rows state a clone size, as once, few, many or a class for expanded clones.

abundance,d_gene,j_gene,len,v_gene,CDR3aa,CDR3nt
-,-,TRBJ1-2,12,TRBV7-9,CASSLGQEGYTF,TGTGCCAGCAGCTTGGGGCAAGAAGGCTACACCTTC
once,-,TRBJ2-7,14,TRBV5-1,CASSSGLISYEQYF,TGCGCCAGCAGCTCGGGACTTATCTCCTACGAGCAGTACTTC
-,TRBD1,TRBJ2-7,13,TRBV5-5,CASSLSTGSEQYF,TGTGCCAGCAGCTTATCGACAGGGTCCGAGCAGTACTTC
-,TRBD1,TRBJ2-6,15,TRBV6-4,CASAAQGAGANVLTF,TGTGCCAGCGCTGCCCAGGGGGCTGGGGCCAACGTCCTGACTTTC
few,TRBD1,TRBJ1-2,13,TRBV9,CASSDRGNYGYTF,TGTGCCAGCAGCGACAGGGGTAACTATGGCTACACCTTC
-,TRBD1,TRBJ1-1,13,TRBV5-1,CASSFTGVTEAFF,TGCGCCAGCAGCTTTACAGGGGTCACTGAAGCTTTCTTT
-,TRBD1,TRBJ1-2,17,TRBV10-3,CAISEFGRRDRGYGYTF,TGTGCCATCAGTGAATTTGGAAGGCGGGACAGGGGATATGGCTACACCTTC
-,TRBD1,TRBJ2-3,16,TRBV27,CASSFHGQGGTDTQYF,TGTGCCAGCAGTTTCCACGGACAGGGGGGCACAGATACGCAGTATTTT
-,TRBD2,TRBJ2-7,15,TRBV7-9,CASSSSGRTTYEQYF,TGTGCCAGCAGCTCTAGCGGGCGGACCACCTACGAGCAGTACTTC
-,-,TRBJ2-7,15,TRBV2,CASSEAGLKTYEQYF,TGTGCCAGCAGTGAAGCGGGACTGAAAACCTACGAGCAGTACTTC
-,-,TRBJ1-1,14,TRBV27,CASSFYQKSTEAFF,TGTGCCAGCAGTTTCTACCAAAAGAGCACTGAAGCTTTCTTT
once,TRBD2,TRBJ2-3,17,TRBV13,CASSAGSLAVSTDTQYF,TGTGCCAGCAGCGCCGGTTCACTAGCGGTTAGCACAGATACGCAGTATTTT
-,TRBD2,TRBJ2-2,17,TRBV7-3,CASSTGTSGIFTGELFF,TGTGCCAGCAGCACAGGGACTAGCGGGATATTCACCGGGGAGCTGTTTTTT
-,TRBD2,TRBJ2-1,16,TRBV5-1,CASSLQREPTYNEQFF,TGCGCCAGCAGCTTACAGCGGGAGCCTACCTACAATGAGCAGTTCTTC
-,-,TRBJ1-1,16,TRBV7-6,CASSLASQGLNTEAFF,TGTGCCAGCAGCTTAGCGTCGCAGGGTTTGAACACTGAAGCTTTCTTT
-,TRBD2,TRBJ2-1,16,TRBV6-5,CASSYTGTSFFSEQFF,TGTGCCAGCAGTTACACCGGGACTAGCTTTTTCTCCGAGCAGTTCTTC
-,-,TRBJ1-1,13,TRBV6-5,CASRDTANTEAFF,TGTGCCAGCAGGGACACCGCGAACACTGAAGCTTTCTTT
-,TRBD1,TRBJ1-2,14,TRBV28,CASSLQGQGGGYTF,TGTGCCAGCAGTTTACAGGGGCAGGGGGGTGGCTACACCTTC
-,TRBD1,TRBJ2-7,14,TRBV5-1,CASSSGQGLYEQYF,TGCGCCAGCAGCTCAGGACAGGGGCTATACGAGCAGTACTTC
-,-,TRBJ2-3,13,TRBV9,CASGGQRGDTQYF,TGTGCCAGCGGGGGCCAGAGAGGAGATACGCAGTATTTT
-,TRBD1,TRBJ2-7,16,TRBV11-2,CASSLSTGTGSYEQYF,TGTGCCAGCAGCTTATCTACCGGGACAGGTTCCTACGAGCAGTACTTC
-,TRBD1,TRBJ1-2,12,TRBV27,CASSPTGVGYTF,TGTGCCAGCAGTCCGACAGGGGTGGGCTACACCTTC
-,TRBD2,TRBJ2-7,15,TRBV5-1,CASSSGTSETYEQYF,TGCGCCAGCAGCTCCGGGACTAGCGAAACCTACGAGCAGTACTTC
-,TRBD1,TRBJ2-1,15,TRBV10-3,CAISEAQGGRDEQFF,TGTGCCATCAGCGAAGCACAGGGGGGCAGGGATGAGCAGTTCTTC
-,TRBD1,TRBJ1-3,15,TRBV5-5,CASSLGRQGRNTIYF,TGTGCCAGCAGCTTGGGGAGACAGGGAAGAAACACCATATATTTT
once,TRBD1,TRBJ2-2,15,TRBV5-4,CASSLTGVDAGELFF,TGTGCCAGCAGCTTGACAGGGGTTGACGCCGGGGAGCTGTTTTTT
-,TRBD1,TRBJ2-3,13,TRBV6-4,CASSESDRGEQYF,TGTGCCAGCAGTGAGTCGGACAGGGGAGAGCAGTATTTT
-,-,TRBJ1-5,14,TRBV15,CATSRAGSNQPQHF,TGTGCCACCAGCAGAGCAGGTAGCAATCAGCCCCAGCATTTT
-,TRBD2,TRBJ2-3,19,TRBV30,CAWSLDRGLAGDVADTQYF,TGTGCCTGGAGTCTGGACAGGGGACTAGCGGGAGACGTCGCAGATACGCAGTATTTT
-,-,TRBJ2-5,16,TRBV4-1,CASSHPPTRGGETQYF,TGCGCCAGCAGCCACCCTCCGACTAGGGGCGGGGAGACCCAGTACTTC
-,TRBD2,TRBJ2-1,14,TRBV25-1,CASSVGRVYNEQFF,TGTGCCAGCAGTGTGGGGAGGGTCTACAATGAGCAGTTCTTC
few,TRBD1,TRBJ2-6,20,TRBV6-4,CASSDPRPGGEFDGANVLTF,TGTGCCAGCAGTGACCCGAGACCAGGGGGCGAGTTTGATGGGGCCAACGTCCTGACTTTC
-,TRBD1,TRBJ1-5,13,TRBV30,CAWSAGGHQPQHF,TGTGCCTGGAGTGCAGGGGGCCATCAGCCCCAGCATTTT
once,-,TRBJ2-7,13,TRBV7-2,CASAVGPAYEQYF,TGTGCCAGCGCAGTGGGCCCAGCCTACGAGCAGTACTTC
-,TRBD2,TRBJ2-7,15,TRBV5-1,CASSPGGTSHYEQYF,TGCGCCAGCAGCCCCGGGGGGACTTCACACTACGAGCAGTACTTC
many,-,TRBJ2-2,15,TRBV4-3,CASRLSTTNTGELFF,TGCGCCAGCAGGCTTTCGACTACGAACACCGGGGAGCTGTTTTTT